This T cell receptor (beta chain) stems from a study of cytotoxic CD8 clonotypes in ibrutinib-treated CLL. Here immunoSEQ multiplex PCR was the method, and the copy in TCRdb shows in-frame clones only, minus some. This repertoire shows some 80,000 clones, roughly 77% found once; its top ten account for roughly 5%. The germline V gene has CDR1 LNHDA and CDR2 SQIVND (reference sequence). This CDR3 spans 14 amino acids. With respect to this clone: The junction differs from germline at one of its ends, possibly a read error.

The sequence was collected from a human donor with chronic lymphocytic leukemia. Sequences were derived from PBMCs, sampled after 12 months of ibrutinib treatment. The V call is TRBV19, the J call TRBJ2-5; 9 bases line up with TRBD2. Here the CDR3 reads CASSRASGEEIQYF. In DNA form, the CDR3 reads TGTGCCAGTAGCCGTGCTAGCGGGGAAGAGATCCAGTACTTC. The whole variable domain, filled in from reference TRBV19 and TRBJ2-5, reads DGGITQSPKYLFRKEGQNVTLSCEQNLNHDAMYWYRQDPGQGLRLIYYSQIVNDFQKGDIAEGYSVSREKKESFPLTVTSAQKNPTAFYLCASSRASGEEIQYFGPGTRLLVL.